Described below is a single T cell receptor (beta chain) sequence and its context. The antigen is undetermined. The entry originates in a study of T cell repertoires in cytomegalovirus infection. Overall study: Newly reported HLA-C-restricted and thoroughly characterized HLA-B-restricted CMV epitopes were employed. Public signatures in TCR beta pointed to CMV infection and matching HLA type.

Trimming stripped 3 bases from V and 6 bases from J, with 14 bases between. There are 14 residues in the CDR3. Germline V gives CDR1 SEHNR, CDR2 FQNEAQ (reference sequence). Overall study findings and caveats: Public TCR beta family frequency separated CMV-and-HLA carriers, including in an independent cohort. Predominance within the ex vivo response was attributable to HLA-C-restricted CMV-specific TCR beta clonotypes.

Using its own MiXCR run on the reads, TCRdb lists one record per CDR3 protein. The profile shows about 920,000 distinct CDR3 sequences, approximately 31% of them singletons. The genes are TRBV7-9 and TRBJ1-2, with a weak D call TRBD1 (5 bases). The receptor's source is a human donor in good health (CMV status not recorded). Some clones in this sample may be carry-over from other donors' samples. The sequencing used cultured CD8+ T cells from PBMCs, collected from culture after CMV antigen stimulation. CDR3 residues: CASSFQGNGDGYTF. Here the CDR3 DNA reads TGTGCCAGCAGCTTTCAGGGAAACGGAGATGGCTACACCTTC. Looking up the rest from reference TRBV7-9 and TRBJ1-2 gives the full variable domain: DTGVSQNPRHKITKRGQNVTFRCDPISEHNRLYWYRQTLGQGPEFLTYFQNEAQLEKSRLLSDRFSAERPKGSFSTLEIQRTEQGDSAMYLCASSFQGNGDGYTFGSGTRLTVV.